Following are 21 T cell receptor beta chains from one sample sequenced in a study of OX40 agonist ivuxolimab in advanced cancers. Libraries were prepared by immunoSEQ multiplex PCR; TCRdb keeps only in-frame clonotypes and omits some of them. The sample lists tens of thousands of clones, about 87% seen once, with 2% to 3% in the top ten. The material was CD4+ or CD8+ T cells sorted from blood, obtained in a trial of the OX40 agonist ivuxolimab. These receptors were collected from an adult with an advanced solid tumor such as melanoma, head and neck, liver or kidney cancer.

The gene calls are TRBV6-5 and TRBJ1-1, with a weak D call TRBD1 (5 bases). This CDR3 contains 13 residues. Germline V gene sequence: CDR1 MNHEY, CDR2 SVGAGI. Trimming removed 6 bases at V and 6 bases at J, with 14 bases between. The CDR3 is CASSPGGGAEAFF. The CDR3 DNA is TGTGCCAGCAGCCCCGGGGGGGGAGCTGAAGCTTTCTTT.

This CDR3 is CASSPRQEARLRTHDEQFF. The CDR3 nucleotides are TGTGCCAGTAGTCCCCGACAGGAGGCGAGGCTTCGGACGCACGATGAGCAGTTCTTC. The J gene is TRBJ2-1, the V gene TRBV19; D possibly corresponds to TRBD1 (6 bases). CDR1 and CDR2 (germline): LNHDA, SQIVND (reference sequence). V lost 5 bases and J lost 8, with 31 bases in between. CDR3 length equals 19 residues.

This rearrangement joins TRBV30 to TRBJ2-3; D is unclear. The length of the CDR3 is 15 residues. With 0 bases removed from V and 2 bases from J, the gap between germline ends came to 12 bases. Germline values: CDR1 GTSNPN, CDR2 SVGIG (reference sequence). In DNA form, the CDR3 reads TGTGCCTGGAGTGTTGCCCTTCCCTCCACAGATACGCAGTATTTT. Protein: CAWSVALPSTDTQYF.

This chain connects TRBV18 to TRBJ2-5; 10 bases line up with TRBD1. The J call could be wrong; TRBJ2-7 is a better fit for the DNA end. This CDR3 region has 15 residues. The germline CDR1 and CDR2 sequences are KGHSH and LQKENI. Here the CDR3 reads CASSPNAGTGDEQYF. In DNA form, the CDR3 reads TGTGCCAGCTCACCTAACGCCGGGACAGGGGACGAGCAGTACTTC.

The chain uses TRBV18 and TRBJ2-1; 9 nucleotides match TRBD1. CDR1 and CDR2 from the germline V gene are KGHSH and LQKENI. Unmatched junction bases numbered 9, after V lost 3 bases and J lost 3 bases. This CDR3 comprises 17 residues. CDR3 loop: CASSPDTGTGLYNEQFF. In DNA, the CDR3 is TGTGCCAGCTCACCCGATACAGGGACAGGGCTCTACAATGAGCAGTTCTTC.

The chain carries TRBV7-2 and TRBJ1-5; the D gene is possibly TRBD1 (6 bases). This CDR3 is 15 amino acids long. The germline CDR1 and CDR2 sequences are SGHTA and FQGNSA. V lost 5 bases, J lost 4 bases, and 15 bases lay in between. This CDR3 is CASSPTGTTNQPQHF. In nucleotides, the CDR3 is TGTGCCAGCAGCCCTACAGGGACTACGAATCAGCCCCAGCATTTT.

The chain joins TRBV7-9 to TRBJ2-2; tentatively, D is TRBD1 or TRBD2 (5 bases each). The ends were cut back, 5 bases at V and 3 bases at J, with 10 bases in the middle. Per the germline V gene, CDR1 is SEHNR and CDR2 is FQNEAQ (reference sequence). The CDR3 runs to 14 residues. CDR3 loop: CASSPRGDTGELFF. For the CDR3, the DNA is TGTGCCAGCAGCCCCCGGGGCGACACCGGGGAGCTGTTTTTT.

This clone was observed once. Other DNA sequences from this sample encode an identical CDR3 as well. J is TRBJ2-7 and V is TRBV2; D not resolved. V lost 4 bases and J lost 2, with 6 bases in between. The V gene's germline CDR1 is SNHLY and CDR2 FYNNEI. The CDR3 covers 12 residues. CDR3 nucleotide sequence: TGTGCCAGCAGTGGCGGTGCCTACGAGCAGTACTTC. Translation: CASSGGAYEQYF.

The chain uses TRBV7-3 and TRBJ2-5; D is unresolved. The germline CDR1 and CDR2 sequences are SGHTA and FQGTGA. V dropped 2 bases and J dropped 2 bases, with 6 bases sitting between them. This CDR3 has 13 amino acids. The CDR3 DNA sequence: TGTGCCAGCAGCTTAGACGGACAAGAGACCCAGTACTTC. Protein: CASSLDGQETQYF.

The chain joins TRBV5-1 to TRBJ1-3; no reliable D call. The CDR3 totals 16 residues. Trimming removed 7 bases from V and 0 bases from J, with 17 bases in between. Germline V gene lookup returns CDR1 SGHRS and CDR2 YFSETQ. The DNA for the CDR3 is TGCGCCAGCTCGGACGGTAGTCTCTCCTCTGGAAACACCATATATTTT. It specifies CASSDGSLSSGNTIYF.

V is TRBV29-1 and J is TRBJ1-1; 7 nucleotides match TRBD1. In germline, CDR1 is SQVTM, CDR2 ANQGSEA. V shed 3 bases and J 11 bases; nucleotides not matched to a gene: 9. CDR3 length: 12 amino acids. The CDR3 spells CSVEGTEQGAFF. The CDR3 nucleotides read TGCAGCGTTGAGGGAACGGAACAGGGGGCTTTCTTT.

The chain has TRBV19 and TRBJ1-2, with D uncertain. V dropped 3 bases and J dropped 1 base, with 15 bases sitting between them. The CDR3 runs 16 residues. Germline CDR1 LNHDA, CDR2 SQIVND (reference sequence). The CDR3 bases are TGTGCCAGTAGTATGTCGGTCGCGGGAAGTAACTATGGCTACACCTTC. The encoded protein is CASSMSVAGSNYGYTF.

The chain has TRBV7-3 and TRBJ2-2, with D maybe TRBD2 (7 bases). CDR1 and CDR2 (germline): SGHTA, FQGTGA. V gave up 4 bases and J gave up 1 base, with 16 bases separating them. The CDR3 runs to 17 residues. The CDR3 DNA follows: TGTGCCAGCAGCTCGCCTTGGGGGGGCGTGAACACCGGGGAGCTGTTTTTT. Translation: CASSSPWGGVNTGELFF.

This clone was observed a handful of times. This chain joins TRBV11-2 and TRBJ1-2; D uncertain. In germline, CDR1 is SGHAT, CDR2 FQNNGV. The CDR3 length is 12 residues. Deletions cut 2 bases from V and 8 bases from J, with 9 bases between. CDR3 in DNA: TGTGCCAGCAGCTTATCTCCTTTGGGCTACACCTTC. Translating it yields CASSLSPLGYTF.

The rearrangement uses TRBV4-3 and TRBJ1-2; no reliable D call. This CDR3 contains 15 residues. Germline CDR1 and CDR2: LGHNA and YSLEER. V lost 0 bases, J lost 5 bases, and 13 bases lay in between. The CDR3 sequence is CASSQEAVLLYGYTF. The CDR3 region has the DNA TGCGCCAGCAGCCAAGAGGCCGTGCTCCTTTATGGCTACACCTTC.

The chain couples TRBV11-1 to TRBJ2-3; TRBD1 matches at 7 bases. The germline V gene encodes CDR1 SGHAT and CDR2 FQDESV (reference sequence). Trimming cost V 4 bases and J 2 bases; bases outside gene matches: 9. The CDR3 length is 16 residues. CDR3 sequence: CASSYNRDSFTDTQYF. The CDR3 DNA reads TGTGCCAGCAGCTATAACCGGGACAGCTTCACAGATACGCAGTATTTT.

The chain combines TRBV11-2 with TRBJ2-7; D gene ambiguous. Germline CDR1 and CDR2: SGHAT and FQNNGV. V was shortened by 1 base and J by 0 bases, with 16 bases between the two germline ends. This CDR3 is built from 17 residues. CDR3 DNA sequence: TGTGCCAGCAGCTTAGGACCCCGGGCCCCGGGCTCCTACGAGCAGTACTTC. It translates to CASSLGPRAPGSYEQYF.

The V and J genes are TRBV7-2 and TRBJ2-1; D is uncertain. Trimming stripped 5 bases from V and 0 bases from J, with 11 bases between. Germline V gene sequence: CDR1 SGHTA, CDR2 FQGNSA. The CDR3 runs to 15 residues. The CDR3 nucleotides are TGTGCCAGCAGCCTTGGACCGAGCTCCTACAATGAGCAGTTCTTC. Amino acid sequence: CASSLGPSSYNEQFF.

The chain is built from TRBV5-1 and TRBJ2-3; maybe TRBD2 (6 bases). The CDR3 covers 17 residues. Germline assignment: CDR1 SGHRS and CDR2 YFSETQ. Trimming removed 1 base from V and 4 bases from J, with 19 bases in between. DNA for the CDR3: TGCGCCAGCAGCTTGCTGCGTCAGGGAGGTATGCCAGATACGCAGTATTTT. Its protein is CASSLLRQGGMPDTQYF.

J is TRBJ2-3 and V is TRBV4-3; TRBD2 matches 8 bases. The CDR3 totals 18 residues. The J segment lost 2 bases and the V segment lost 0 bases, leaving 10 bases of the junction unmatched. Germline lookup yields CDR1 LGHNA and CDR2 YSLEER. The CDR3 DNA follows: TGCGCCAGCAGCCAAGAACCCCACCCAGCGGGGGTCACAGATACGCAGTATTTT. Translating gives CASSQEPHPAGVTDTQYF.

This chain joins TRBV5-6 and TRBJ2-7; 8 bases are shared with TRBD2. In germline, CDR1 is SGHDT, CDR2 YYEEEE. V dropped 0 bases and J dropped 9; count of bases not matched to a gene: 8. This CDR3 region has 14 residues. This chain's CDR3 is CASSLDQRGRLQYF. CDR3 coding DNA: TGTGCCAGCAGCTTGGATCAGCGGGGGCGCTTGCAGTACTTC.